Listed below are T cell receptor beta chains from one sample, sequenced in a study of blood T cell repertoires in COVID-19. Only in-frame clones appear in the TCRdb table, and some are missing; sequencing was by immunoSEQ multiplex PCR. The table lists some 430,000 clones, less than 95% of them singletons. The sequenced sample consisted of PBMCs or T cells enriched from blood (not recorded which). All receptors derive from a man younger than 30 who had recovered from COVID-19. Each CDR3 is given with its conserved first and last residue. A D gene is named only where the DNA matches it firmly. Not all rows give a size; the values are once, few, many and, for expanded clones, a class.

>NA|TRBJ2-3|NA|TRBV4-1
CASSQETWGGGTDTQYF
TGCGCCAGCAGCCAAGAAACATGGGGGGGCGGGACAGATACGCAGTATTTT
>NA|TRBJ2-7|TRBD2|TRBV18
CASSRFAGGPREQYF
TGTGCCAGCTCACGTTTCGCGGGGGGGCCTCGGGAGCAGTACTTC
>NA|TRBJ2-1|TRBD2|TRBV7-3
CASSSTRTSGVEQFF
TGTGCCAGCAGCTCGACTAGGACTAGCGGGGTTGAGCAGTTCTTC
>once|TRBJ1-4|NA|TRBV18
CASSAGSSFEKLFF
TGTGCCAGCTCAGCCGGGTCTTCCTTTGAAAAACTGTTTTTT
>NA|TRBJ1-5|TRBD1|TRBV27
CASSITGERGNQPQHF
TGTGCCAGCAGCATTACAGGGGAACGGGGCAATCAGCCCCAGCATTTT
>NA|TRBJ2-1|TRBD1|TRBV2
CASRGTEYNEQFF
TGTGCCAGCAGGGGGACAGAATACAATGAGCAGTTCTTC
>NA|TRBJ2-1|TRBD2|TRBV12-3/TRBV12-4
CASGRLAGGEQFF
TGTGCCAGCGGGCGACTAGCGGGAGGCGAGCAGTTCTTC
>NA|TRBJ2-1|NA|TRBV7-3
CASSLTPRDEQFF
TGTGCCAGCAGCTTAACTCCGAGGGATGAGCAGTTCTTC
>NA|TRBJ1-6|NA|TRBV15
CATSRVFEVALHF
TGTGCCACCAGCAGAGTGTTCGAGGTGGCCCTCCACTTT
>NA|TRBJ1-5|NA|TRBV4-1
CASSLQDSNNQPQHF
TGCGCCAGCAGCCTCCAGGACAGTAACAATCAGCCCCAGCATTTT
>NA|TRBJ2-3|NA|TRBV2
CATTDPPSTDTQYF
TGTGCCACCACCGACCCACCTAGTACAGATACGCAGTATTTT
>NA|TRBJ2-2|NA|TRBV20-1
CSASREQIGELFF
TGCAGTGCTAGTCGGGAGCAGATCGGGGAGCTGTTTTTT
>NA|TRBJ1-1|TRBD1|TRBV7-8
CASRQPGGVGTEAFF
TGTGCCAGCAGGCAACCAGGGGGCGTAGGAACTGAAGCTTTCTTT
>NA|TRBJ2-7|NA|TRBV7-2
CASSLVRGYEQYF
TGTGCCAGCAGCTTAGTCAGAGGCTACGAGCAGTACTTC
>NA|TRBJ1-1|NA|TRBV30
CAWSGVVHTEAFF
TGTGCCTGGAGTGGAGTGGTGCACACTGAAGCTTTCTTT
>NA|TRBJ2-7|NA|TRBV30
CASRGYYEQYF
TGTGCCTCCAGGGGATACTACGAGCAGTACTTC
>NA|TRBJ1-6|NA|TRBV10-3
CAISTSGTVHGGDNSPLHF
TGTGCCATCAGTACGTCCGGGACCGTTCATGGGGGGGACAATTCACCCCTCCACTTT
>NA|TRBJ1-2|NA|TRBV11-2
CASSYETAYYGYTF
TGTGCCAGCAGCTATGAGACAGCGTACTATGGCTACACCTTC
>NA|TRBJ2-5|NA|TRBV5-4
CASSLKVSGEETQYF
TGTGCCAGCAGCTTGAAGGTTAGCGGCGAGGAGACCCAGTACTTC
>once|TRBJ2-2|NA|TRBV6-1
CASGVTPGGGFGDTGELFF
TGTGCCAGCGGTGTTACCCCTGGAGGGGGCTTTGGGGACACCGGGGAGCTGTTTTTT
>NA|TRBJ2-2|NA|TRBV3-1/TRBV3-2
CASRSTGKSWSTGELFF
TGTGCCAGCAGATCTACAGGGAAGTCGTGGAGCACCGGGGAGCTGTTTTTT
>NA|TRBJ1-1|TRBD1|TRBV10-1
CASSAPGQVCTEAFF
TGCGCCAGCAGTGCCCCGGGACAGGTTTGCACTGAAGCTTTCTTT
>NA|TRBJ1-6|TRBD1|TRBV7-3
CASSSGTGSPLHF
TGTGCCAGCAGCTCCGGGACAGGTTCACCCCTCCACTTT
>NA|TRBJ2-1|TRBD2|TRBV7-2
CASSPTSGDYNEQFF
TGTGCCAGCAGCCCCACTAGCGGGGACTACAATGAGCAGTTCTTC
>once|TRBJ2-5|TRBD2|TRBV29-1
CSVDVAGVVETQYF
TGCAGCGTTGACGTAGCGGGAGTTGTGGAGACCCAGTACTTC
>NA|TRBJ2-7|NA|TRBV7-2
CASSPRGTGTTEQYF
TGTGCCAGCAGTCCCCGGGGAACAGGGACGACCGAGCAGTACTTC
>NA|TRBJ2-5|NA|TRBV5-8
CASSLDAGGTQYF
TGTGCCAGCAGCTTGGATGCCGGAGGGACCCAGTACTTC
>NA|TRBJ2-1|TRBD2|TRBV28
CASRIAGGLDEQFF
TGTGCCAGCAGGATAGCGGGAGGGTTGGATGAGCAGTTCTTC
>NA|TRBJ1-1|NA|TRBV9
CASSAYLNTEAFF
TGTGCCAGCAGTGCCTATTTGAACACTGAAGCTTTCTTT
>NA|TRBJ1-3|NA|TRBV7-3
CASSKTQGNTIYF
TGTGCCAGCAGCAAAACACAGGGCAACACCATATATTTT
>NA|TRBJ2-5|NA|TRBV29-1
CSVIGVEETQYF
TGCAGCGTTATCGGAGTTGAGGAGACCCAGTACTTC
>NA|TRBJ2-1|TRBD1|TRBV11-3
CASSPGQGADEQFF
TGTGCCAGCAGCCCTGGACAGGGGGCTGATGAGCAGTTCTTC
>NA|TRBJ1-4|TRBD1|TRBV7-9
CASSRGTGPSEKLFF
TGTGCCAGCAGCCGAGGGACAGGGCCCTCCGAAAAACTGTTTTTT
>NA|TRBJ2-7|NA|TRBV6-5
CATEGRGYLGYEQYF
TGTGCCACCGAAGGTAGGGGATATCTGGGATACGAGCAGTACTTC
>NA|TRBJ1-2|TRBD1|TRBV12-5
CASALLVGQVYSSYGYTF
TGTGCTAGTGCCCTTTTAGTGGGACAGGTGTACTCAAGTTATGGCTACACCTTC
>NA|TRBJ1-2|TRBD1|TRBV6-6
CASSLEQGNYGYTF
TGTGCCAGCAGTTTAGAACAGGGGAATTATGGCTACACCTTC
>few|TRBJ1-1|NA|TRBV5-6
CASSFGPGYTEAFF
TGTGCCAGCAGCTTCGGCCCGGGATACACTGAAGCTTTCTTT
>NA|TRBJ1-3|NA|TRBV5-4
CASSNGQFGGNTIYF
TGTGCCAGCAGCAACGGACAGTTCGGTGGAAACACCATATATTTT
>NA|TRBJ1-1|NA|TRBV3-1/TRBV3-2
CASTQRGDDTEAFF
TGTGCCAGCACCCAGAGAGGTGATGACACTGAAGCTTTCTTT
>NA|TRBJ2-1|TRBD1|TRBV6-5
CASRRGQGAFWFF
TGTGCCAGCAGACGAGGTCAGGGGGCCTTCTGGTTCTTC
>NA|TRBJ1-2|NA|TRBV11-3
CASSLDFEVHYGYTF
TGTGCCAGCAGCTTAGATTTTGAGGTCCACTATGGCTACACCTTC
>NA|TRBJ1-3|NA|TRBV4-1
CASSHPTSSGNTIYF
TGCGCCAGCAGTCACCCAACTAGCTCTGGAAACACCATATATTTT
>NA|TRBJ2-1|NA|TRBV24-1
CATSDTVSSYNEQFF
TGTGCCACCAGTGATACAGTAAGCTCCTACAATGAGCAGTTCTTC
>NA|TRBJ2-5|NA|TRBV11-2
CASSGQRFQETQYF
TGTGCCAGCAGCGGACAGCGGTTCCAAGAGACCCAGTACTTC
>NA|TRBJ1-1|NA|TRBV5-4
CASRSKTGNTEAFF
TGTGCCAGCAGATCAAAAACCGGGAACACTGAAGCTTTCTTT
>NA|TRBJ2-2|TRBD1|TRBV10-1
CASSEDRAGTGELFF
TGCGCCAGCAGTGAAGACAGGGCAGGCACCGGGGAGCTGTTTTTT
>NA|TRBJ2-1|TRBD2|TRBV30
CACLLASYNEQFF
TGTGCCTGCCTACTAGCGTCCTACAATGAGCAGTTCTTC
>NA|TRBJ2-3|TRBD2|TRBV28
CASSPAPGLADENTQYF
TGTGCCAGCAGCCCTGCCCCGGGACTAGCAGACGAAAATACGCAGTATTTT
>once|TRBJ2-7|NA|TRBV20-1
CSASLGGFYEQYF
TGCAGTGCTAGTCTTGGCGGATTCTACGAGCAGTACTTC
>NA|TRBJ2-5|NA|TRBV5-1
CASSLTSSATQYF
TGCGCCAGCAGCTTGACTAGCAGCGCGACCCAGTACTTC
>NA|TRBJ1-3|TRBD1|TRBV2
CASSGQVFARNTIYF
TGTGCCAGCAGCGGACAGGTCTTCGCGCGGAACACCATATATTTT
>once|TRBJ1-1|NA|TRBV6-5
CASSSVTAEAFF
TGTGCCAGCAGTTCAGTCACCGCTGAAGCTTTCTTT
>NA|TRBJ2-5|TRBD2|TRBV3-1/TRBV3-2
CASSRYPGGQETQYF
TGTGCCAGCAGCCGGTACCCGGGAGGACAAGAGACCCAGTACTTC
>NA|TRBJ2-1|NA|TRBV4-2
CASSLEVSGLPHAFF
TGTGCCAGCAGCCTTGAAGTAAGCGGCCTCCCCCACGCGTTCTTC
>NA|TRBJ1-5|TRBD1|TRBV19
CASSRQGWTAQHF
TGTGCCAGTAGTAGACAGGGGTGGACGGCCCAGCATTTT